These 31 T cell receptor beta chains came from one sample sequenced in a study of blood T cell repertoires in COVID-19. The protocol was immunoSEQ multiplex PCR, while the TCRdb copy is restricted to in-frame clones and leaves out a portion. The data contain roughly 150,000 clones, almost 85% of them singletons. Material: peripheral blood. The receptors originated from a human donor with acute or convalescent COVID-19. The donor label of this sample is uncertain.

This clone was picked up one time. V is TRBV5-4 and J is TRBJ2-5, with 8 positions matching TRBD1. The CDR3 has 15 residues. V lost 4 bases and J lost 7; bases outside the gene matches: 12. Per the germline V gene, CDR1 is SGHNT and CDR2 is YYREEE (reference sequence). The CDR3 DNA reads as TGTGCCAGCAGCGCACCAACAGGGGGGATGGGGACCCAGTACTTC. Translation: CASSAPTGGMGTQYF.

The chain couples TRBV5-5 to TRBJ1-2, with TRBD1 identical over 7 bases. This CDR3 comprises 13 residues. V lost 7 bases and J lost 4; bases outside the gene matches: 7. CDR1 and CDR2 (germline): SGHKS, YYEKEE (reference sequence). The CDR3 DNA reads as TGTGCCAGCCAGAGGGGGCAAATCTATGGCTACACCTTC. It codes for CASQRGQIYGYTF.

The chain employs TRBV3-1 (or the pseudogene TRBV3-2) and TRBJ1-4, with 9 bases that match TRBD1. Trimming at V came to 4 bases and at J to 8 bases, leaving 11 bases not matched to a gene. The CDR3 has 16 amino acids. Germline CDR1 is LGHDT and CDR2 is YNNKEL (reference sequence). This CDR3 reads CASSLNRGQGGEKLFF. The CDR3 DNA reads TGTGCCAGCAGCCTTAACAGGGGGCAGGGAGGCGAAAAACTGTTTTTT.

V gene TRBV7-3 combines with J gene TRBJ2-3, with unresolved D. CDR3 size: 13 residues. Germline lookup yields CDR1 SGHTA and CDR2 FQGTGA. Trimming removed 8 bases at V and 0 bases at J, with 9 bases between. The DNA for the CDR3 is TGTGCCAGCGGCGGAGCTAGCACAGATACGCAGTATTTT. Its translation is CASGGASTDTQYF.

The chain's CDR3 is CASTPRDYGYTF. The CDR3 nucleotides read TGTGCCAGTACCCCTCGGGACTATGGCTACACCTTC. The gene calls are TRBV19 and TRBJ1-2; no reliable D call. CDR1 and CDR2 from the germline V gene are LNHDA and SQIVND (reference sequence). The CDR3 has 12 residues. The V and J ends lost 7 bases and 3 bases respectively, with 9 bases between them. The variable domain in full, with the rest retrieved from reference TRBV19 and TRBJ1-2, is DGGITQSPKYLFRKEGQNVTLSCEQNLNHDAMYWYRQDPGQGLRLIYYSQIVNDFQKGDIAEGYSVSREKKESFPLTVTSAQKNPTAFYLCASTPRDYGYTFGSGTRLTVV.

V gene TRBV5-8 combines with J gene TRBJ1-2; tentative D call: TRBD1 (6 bases). Germline V gives CDR1 SGHTS, CDR2 YDEGEE. V lost 6 bases to trimming and J lost 3 bases, with 15 bases between them. The CDR3 extends over 14 amino acids. In DNA, the CDR3 is TGTGCCAGCACCCCTAACAGGGCCTACTATGGCTACACCTTC. It yields the protein CASTPNRAYYGYTF.

This clone was detected only once. The rearrangement links TRBV6-5 to TRBJ1-1, with 7 bases fitting TRBD1. The V gene's germline CDR1 is MNHEY and CDR2 SVGAGI. The V segment lost 5 bases and the J segment 2 bases; nucleotides outside the gene matches: 5. The CDR3 has 14 residues. CDR3 nucleotides: TGTGCCAGCAGTCCTTGGGACAGTAACACTGAAGCTTTCTTT. Its protein product is CASSPWDSNTEAFF.

The chain links TRBV3-1 (or the pseudogene TRBV3-2) to TRBJ2-2, with 7 positions matching TRBD2. Germline loops: CDR1 LGHDT, CDR2 YNNKEL (reference sequence). After removal of 10 bases from V and 4 bases from J, the junction contained 3 bases not matched to a gene. This CDR3 is 12 amino acids long. CDR3 coding DNA: TGTGCCACCGGACTAGGCACCGGGGAGCTGTTTTTT. Encoded protein: CATGLGTGELFF.

This clone came up a few times. The chain combines TRBV29-1 with TRBJ1-4, with unresolved D. Germline values: CDR1 SQVTM, CDR2 ANQGSEA. This CDR3 is 14 amino acids long. Trimming removed 8 bases from V and 11 bases from J, with 24 bases in between. The CDR3 spells CSPCPAGTTPKLFF. CDR3 DNA: TGCAGCCCATGTCCGGCCGGCACGACTCCTAAACTGTTTTTT.

The chain is built from TRBV7-8 and TRBJ1-6, with TRBD1 as a possible D gene (6 bases). The CDR3 is 18 amino acids. Trimming stripped 4 bases from V and 0 bases from J, with 16 bases between. Per germline, CDR1 SGHVS and CDR2 FQNEAQ. The CDR3 nucleotides are TGTGCCAGCAGCTCAGTCGGAACAGGGAGCTCCTATAATTCACCCCTCCACTTT. Protein product: CASSSVGTGSSYNSPLHF.

This clone was seen only a few times. The chain has TRBV4-1 and TRBJ1-5; 8 nucleotides agree with TRBD1. V shed 3 bases, J shed 4 bases, and the junction held 8 bases outside the gene matches. The CDR3 extends over 16 amino acids. The germline V gene encodes CDR1 MGHRA and CDR2 YSYEKL. CDR3 in amino acids: CASSQAGTGVNQPQHF. CDR3 DNA: TGCGCCAGCAGCCAGGCCGGGACAGGAGTTAATCAGCCCCAGCATTTT.

V gene TRBV4-1 combines with J gene TRBJ1-2; D perhaps matches TRBD1 (6 bases). V lost 1 base and J 3 bases, leaving 18 bases between the germline ends. CDR1 is MGHRA, CDR2 YSYEKL, per germline. The CDR3 runs to 17 residues. CDR3 bases: TGCGCCAGCAGCCAAGCCCACCGGGCGAAGGGGGACTATGGCTACACCTTC. The encoded protein is CASSQAHRAKGDYGYTF.

V is TRBV6-2 or TRBV6-3 and J is TRBJ1-5, with D maybe TRBD1 (5 bases). The CDR3 length is 13 residues. V was cut by 7 bases and J by 4 bases, with 11 bases left in between. Germline V lookup: CDR1 MNHEY, CDR2 SVGEGT. CDR3 coding DNA: TGTGCCAGCACCCCGGGGGGGAATCAGCCCCAGCATTTT. Translation gives CASTPGGNQPQHF.

The chain carries TRBV10-3 and TRBJ1-1, with D perhaps TRBD1 (5 bases). The V end was cut by 9 bases, the J end by 1 base, with 15 bases between. Germline V CDR1 and CDR2: ENHRY, SYGVKD. This CDR3 is 14 amino acids long. CDR3 sequence: CAIKGSIRNTEAFF. The DNA for the CDR3 is TGTGCCATAAAGGGGTCGATCCGGAACACTGAAGCTTTCTTT.

The chain joins TRBV5-1 to TRBJ1-2, with 8 bases identical to TRBD1. Trimming at V came to 2 bases and at J to 6 bases, leaving 12 bases not matched to a gene. Germline loops: CDR1 SGHRS, CDR2 YFSETQ. The CDR3 length is 16 residues. CDR3 sequence (DNA): TGCGCCAGCAGCTTAGGACAGGGCGGGGTGACGGATGGCTACACCTTC. Translation gives CASSLGQGGVTDGYTF.

V gene TRBV4-1 combines with J gene TRBJ1-4; possible D gene TRBD1, 5 bases. Germline V gives CDR1 MGHRA, CDR2 YSYEKL. The ends were cut back, 1 base at V and 5 bases at J, with 11 bases in the middle. The CDR3 length is 15 residues. The CDR3 sequence is CASSQVAGGNEKLFF. CDR3 sequence (DNA): TGCGCCAGCAGCCAAGTAGCCGGGGGAAATGAAAAACTGTTTTTT.

This chain uses TRBV6-5 with TRBJ1-1; D gene ambiguous. V was trimmed by 6 bases and J by 4 bases, leaving 9 bases between them. The CDR3 contains 12 residues. The germline CDR1 and CDR2 sequences are MNHEY and SVGAGI. In DNA, the CDR3 is TGTGCCAGCAGCGATCGGTTCACTGAAGCTTTCTTT. Protein: CASSDRFTEAFF.

V and J are TRBV3-1 (or the pseudogene TRBV3-2) and TRBJ2-7, with D possibly matching TRBD2 (6 bases). CDR1 LGHDT and CDR2 YNNKEL come from the germline V gene (reference sequence). Between the trimmed V and J ends, which lost 1 base and 2 bases, there was a span of 15 bases. The CDR3 extends over 16 amino acids. CDR3 in amino acids: CASSQVPRDLPYEQYF. CDR3 sequence (DNA): TGTGCCAGCAGCCAAGTCCCCCGGGACTTACCCTACGAGCAGTACTTC.

V gene TRBV27 combines with J gene TRBJ1-5; no definite D call. Germline V gene sequence: CDR1 MNHEY, CDR2 SMNVEV (reference sequence). The V end was cut by 2 bases, the J end by 7 bases, with 9 bases between. This CDR3 is built from 13 residues. The CDR3 DNA reads as TGTGCCAGCAGTTTAACAATTTTACAGCCCCAGCATTTT. It codes for CASSLTILQPQHF.

The chain couples TRBV5-1 to TRBJ1-2; D gene ambiguous. Germline values: CDR1 SGHRS, CDR2 YFSETQ. The CDR3 loop spans 17 amino acids. Trimming took off 0 bases at V and 3 bases at J, with 18 bases between the two ends. The DNA for the CDR3 is TGCGCCAGCAGCTTGGGGCCCCACAATCCGAGGGACTATGGCTACACCTTC. It codes for CASSLGPHNPRDYGYTF.

This rearrangement joins TRBV2 to TRBJ1-1, with no clear D. V was shortened by 5 bases and J by 3 bases, with 10 bases between the two germline ends. Germline loops: CDR1 SNHLY, CDR2 FYNNEI. CDR3 length: 13 amino acids. The CDR3 region is CASSFLTDTEAFF. For the CDR3, the DNA is TGTGCCAGCAGTTTCCTTACGGACACTGAAGCTTTCTTT. The full variable domain, with the rest looked up from reference TRBV2 and TRBJ1-1, is EPEVTQTPSHQVTQMGQEVILRCVPISNHLYFYWYRQILGQKVEFLVSFYNNEISEKSEIFDDQFSVERPDGSNFTLKIRSTKLEDSAMYFCASSFLTDTEAFFGQGTRLTVV.

The V and J genes are TRBV10-3 and TRBJ2-3; 11 bases are shared with TRBD1. This CDR3 contains 14 residues. Losses at the gene ends were 6 bases for V and 4 bases for J; bases not matched to a gene: 3. CDR1 is ENHRY and CDR2 is SYGVKD in the germline V gene. The CDR3: CAISGQGAADTQYF. The CDR3 nucleotides are TGTGCCATCAGCGGACAGGGGGCCGCAGATACGCAGTATTTT.

A note on this clone: Other DNA sequences in this specimen translate into the identical CDR3. The rearrangement links TRBV5-1 to TRBJ2-1; D is possibly TRBD1 (7 bases). Trimming stripped 4 bases from V and 3 bases from J, with 11 bases between. This CDR3 spans 14 amino acids. Germline lookup yields CDR1 SGHRS and CDR2 YFSETQ. The chain's CDR3 is CASSRQGGYNEQFF. For the CDR3, the DNA is TGCGCCAGCAGCAGGCAGGGGGGCTACAATGAGCAGTTCTTC.

The chain links TRBV18 to TRBJ1-5; 8 bases are shared with TRBD1. The CDR3 length is 15 residues. Trimming took 3 bases from V and 6 from J; bases not matched to a gene: 7. In germline, CDR1 is KGHSH, CDR2 LQKENI. The CDR3: CASSPSGQGSQPQHF. CDR3 in DNA: TGTGCCAGCTCACCGAGTGGACAGGGTAGTCAGCCCCAGCATTTT.

The chain combines TRBV5-4 with TRBJ1-1; D unclear. The V end was cut by 4 bases, the J end by 1 base, with 11 bases between. This CDR3 region has 14 residues. Germline V gene data show CDR1 as SGHNT and CDR2 as YYREEE (reference sequence). The CDR3 loop is CASSVRQKNTEAFF. CDR3 nucleotide sequence: TGTGCCAGCAGCGTGCGGCAGAAGAACACTGAAGCTTTCTTT.

The V call is TRBV11-3, the J call TRBJ2-2, with 10 nucleotides matching TRBD1. The CDR3 is made up of 14 amino acids. Germline loops: CDR1 SGHNT, CDR2 YENEEA. V trimming: 6 bases; J trimming: 5 bases; junction bases outside the gene matches: 3. The CDR3 DNA follows: TGTGCCAGCAGGCGACAGGGGGCGACCGGGGAGCTGTTTTTT. It specifies CASRRQGATGELFF. Variable domain in full (rest from reference TRBV11-3 and TRBJ2-2): EAGVVQSPRYKIIEKKQPVAFWCNPISGHNTLYWYLQNLGQGPELLIRYENEEAVDDSQLPKDRFSAERLKGVDSTLKIQPAELGDSAVYLCASRRQGATGELFFGEGSRLTVL.

This clone has only one observation. The rearrangement uses TRBV28 and TRBJ1-2; unclear D gene. Germline CDR1 reads MDHEN; CDR2 reads SYDVKM. CDR3 size: 15 residues. Trimming shortened V by 2 bases and J by 4 bases, and 14 bases separated the two germline ends. Written as DNA, the CDR3 is TGTGCCAGCAGTTTACGCAGCAGGCCTTTCTATGGCTACACCTTC. This encodes CASSLRSRPFYGYTF.

This rearrangement joins TRBV2 to TRBJ1-3, with D tentatively TRBD1 (5 bases). The CDR3 consists of 14 residues. Germline V gives CDR1 SNHLY, CDR2 FYNNEI. Trimming cost V 6 bases and J 0 bases, with 9 bases left between them. DNA for the CDR3: TGTGCCAGCAGCCGGGGGGACTCTGGAAACACCATATATTTT. Translation: CASSRGDSGNTIYF.

This sequence joins TRBV27 and TRBJ1-5; maybe TRBD1 (5 bases). Trimming took off 5 bases at V and 3 bases at J, with 8 bases between the two ends. Germline CDR1 MNHEY, CDR2 SMNVEV (reference sequence). The CDR3 has 13 residues. CDR3 DNA: TGTGCCAGCAGTATAGGGGCCAATCAGCCCCAGCATTTT. Translated: CASSIGANQPQHF.

This chain links TRBV25-1 with TRBJ1-4; D perhaps matches TRBD1 (6 bases). The V and J ends lost 7 bases and 8 bases respectively, with 14 bases between them. CDR3 size: 13 residues. CDR1 and CDR2 from the germline V gene are MGHDK and SYGVNS. CDR3 loop: CASNTGSREKLFF. Here the CDR3 DNA reads TGTGCCAGCAACACAGGGTCTAGAGAAAAACTGTTTTTT. Complete variable domain (other parts from reference TRBV25-1 and TRBJ1-4): EADIYQTPRYLVIGTGKKITLECSQTMGHDKMYWYQQDPGMELHLIHYSYGVNSTEKGDLSSESTVSRIRTEHFPLTLESARPSHTSQYLCASNTGSREKLFFGSGTQLSVL.

The rearrangement links TRBV6-6 to TRBJ2-7; the match to TRBD1 covers 7 bases. The CDR3 has 14 residues. The germline V gene encodes CDR1 MNHNY and CDR2 SVGAGI (reference sequence). J lost 6 bases, V lost 6 bases, and 11 bases had no gene match. CDR3 DNA sequence: TGTGCCAGCAGCCCCAATCACAGGGGAACCGAGCAGTACTTC. This codes for CASSPNHRGTEQYF.